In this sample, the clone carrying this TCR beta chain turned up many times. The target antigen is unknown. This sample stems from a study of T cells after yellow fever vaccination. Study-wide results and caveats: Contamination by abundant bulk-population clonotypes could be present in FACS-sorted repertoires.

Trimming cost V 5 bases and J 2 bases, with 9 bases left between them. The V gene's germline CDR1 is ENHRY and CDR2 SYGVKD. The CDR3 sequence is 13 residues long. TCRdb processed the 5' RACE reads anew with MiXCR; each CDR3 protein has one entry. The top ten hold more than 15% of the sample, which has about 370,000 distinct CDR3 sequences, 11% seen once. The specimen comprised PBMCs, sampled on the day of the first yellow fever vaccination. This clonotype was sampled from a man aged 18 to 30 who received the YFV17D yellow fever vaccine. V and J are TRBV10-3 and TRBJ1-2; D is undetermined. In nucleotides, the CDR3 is TGTGCCATCAGTCATAGCAGGAACTATGGCTACACCTTC. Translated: CAISHSRNYGYTF.